The next 21 T cell receptor beta chains were all read from a single sample in a study of blood T cells in healthy people across ages. Primers used in a second PCR of roughly 7 to 11 cycles were a sample-barcoded 5' primer and a J-beta primer mix. MiXCR was run by TCRdb on the 5' RACE reads, yielding one entry per CDR3 protein. The sample records around 870,000 distinct CDR3 sequences, less than 35% being singletons. What was sequenced was blood. The receptors derive from a woman older than 75 in good health.

CDR3 sequence (DNA): TGTGCCAGCATTCCGGGCCCTAACTATGGCTACACCTTC. Protein sequence: CASIPGPNYGYTF. The chain recombines TRBV6-6 with TRBJ1-2; D is ambiguous. V lost 7 bases to trimming and J lost 0 bases, with 9 bases between them. The CDR3 covers 13 residues. CDR1 is MNHNY and CDR2 is SVGAGI in the germline V gene (reference sequence).

The CDR3 DNA is TGTGCCAGCAGCCAAGAGTCGCGTGATTACATTCAGTACTTC. Translating it yields CASSQESRDYIQYF. The chain links TRBV3-1 to TRBJ2-7; D is undetermined. Matching the DNA end better, TRBJ2-4 makes the J call doubtful. Germline V gene sequence: CDR1 LGHDT, CDR2 YNNKEL (reference sequence). The CDR3 sequence is 14 residues long.

Ten or more counts support this clonotype. The rearrangement uses TRBV7-8 and TRBJ2-5; 14 bases map to TRBD2. Germline V gene data show CDR1 as SGHVS and CDR2 as FQNEAQ. With V trimmed by 6 bases and J by 2 bases, 2 bases remained unmatched. CDR3 length: 15 amino acids. CDR3 nucleotides: TGTGCCAGCAGTGGACTAGCGGGGGGACAAGAGACCCAGTACTTC. This translates into CASSGLAGGQETQYF.

This clonotype was seen ten or more times. The chain employs TRBV29-1 and TRBJ2-3, with D perhaps matching TRBD1 (5 bases). Germline V CDR1 and CDR2: SQVTM, ANQGSEA. Trimming stripped 4 bases from V and 1 base from J, with 15 bases between. This CDR3 has 15 amino acids. CDR3 protein: CSVGGSRQGTDTQYF. Written as DNA, the CDR3 is TGCAGCGTTGGGGGCTCGAGGCAGGGCACAGATACGCAGTATTTT.

Regarding this clonotype: A much larger clone lies a single base off, so this may be a read error. This chain joins TRBV18 and TRBJ2-5, with D possibly being TRBD1 or TRBD2 (5 bases each). From germline, CDR1 is KGHSH and CDR2 LQKENI. This CDR3 spans 13 amino acids. The V end was cut by 3 bases, the J end by 11 bases, with 16 bases between. CDR3 sequence: CASSPSRGVEQYF. For the CDR3, the DNA is TGTGCCAGCTCACCGTCAAGGGGAGTTGAGCAGTACTTC.

With respect to this clonotype: This may stem from a read error, because a much larger clone lies one nucleotide away. This sequence joins TRBV11-2 and TRBJ2-5; 9 bases are shared with TRBD2. The germline gives CDR1 SGHAT, CDR2 FQNNGV. The ends lost 4 bases at V and 5 bases at J; junction bases unmatched: 14. The CDR3 covers 17 residues. CDR3 nucleotide sequence: TGTGCCAGCAGCTCATCGGGACGAGCGGGGGGCGGCGAGACCCAGTACTTC. Amino acids: CASSSSGRAGGGETQYF.

Notes on this clonotype: One end of the junction varies from germline; a read error may be responsible. V usage is TRBV12-3 or TRBV12-4 and J usage is TRBJ2-3, with 8 nucleotides matching TRBD2. The CDR3 extends over 16 amino acids. CDR3 in DNA: TGTGCCAGCAGCTCGTTTAGCGGGGCAAGCACAGATGCGCAGTATTTT. Translated, it gives CASSSFSGASTDAQYF.

The chain joins TRBV20-1 to TRBJ1-6; 9 nucleotides match TRBD1. V lost 6 bases and J lost 4; bases outside the gene matches: 10. CDR1 and CDR2 from the germline V gene are DFQATT and SNEGSKA (reference sequence). The length of the CDR3 is 16 residues. The CDR3 region has the DNA TGCAGTGCCCTGCAACAGGGGGCGCTTTATAATTCACCCCTCCACTTT. It specifies CSALQQGALYNSPLHF.

Notes on this clonotype: One base away lies a much larger clone, so this may be a sequencing read error. The chain's CDR3 is CSVFQEPYGYTF. CDR3 nucleotide sequence: TGCAGCGTGTTCCAGGAGCCCTATGGCTACACCTTC. The chain combines TRBV29-1 with TRBJ1-2; D is ambiguous. Germline values: CDR1 SQVTM, CDR2 ANQGSEA. The CDR3 is 12 residues long. The V end was cut by 6 bases, the J end by 4 bases, with 12 bases between.

This clonotype appeared a few times. This chain uses TRBV4-3 with TRBJ1-1, with D unresolved. Trimming took off 1 base at V and 7 bases at J, with 10 bases between the two ends. In germline, CDR1 is LGHNA, CDR2 YSLEER. This CDR3 spans 13 amino acids. CDR3 nucleotide sequence: TGCGCCAGCAGCCAAGTGTTGGTCGGTGAAGCTTTCTTT. Translation gives CASSQVLVGEAFF.

Comments on this clonotype: Its ends do not fully match the called genes, so a read error is possible. The chain carries TRBV10-1 and TRBJ2-1, with TRBD2 matching 7 bases. Germline V CDR1 and CDR2: WNHNN, SYGVQD (reference sequence). The CDR3 runs to 16 residues. The CDR3 region has the DNA TGCGCCAGCAGTGAAGTCCAGGGACTAACCTATAATGAGCAGTTCTTC. Translation gives CASSEVQGLTYNEQFF.

The CDR3 here is CASSLGSGAPNEKLFF. CDR3 coding DNA: TGTGCCAGCAGCTTAGGCTCAGGGGCGCCTAATGAAAAACTGTTTTTT. V gene TRBV7-2 combines with J gene TRBJ1-4, with TRBD1 as a possible D gene (6 bases). Germline CDR1 SGHTA, CDR2 FQGNSA. The CDR3 length is 16 residues. V lost 1 base and J 3 bases, leaving 12 bases between the germline ends.

Remarks on this clonotype: A much bigger clone sits one base away, suggesting this may be a read error. V and J are TRBV7-2 and TRBJ2-5; D gene uncertain. This CDR3 is built from 15 residues. Germline CDR1 and CDR2: SGHTA and FQGNSA. The V and J ends lost 0 bases and 11 bases respectively, with 19 bases between them. The CDR3 is CASSLADGTRNEQYF. In DNA form, the CDR3 reads TGTGCCAGCAGCTTAGCGGACGGCACCCGCAATGAGCAGTACTTC. The full variable domain, its missing parts supplied by reference TRBV7-2 and TRBJ2-5, is GAGVSQSPSNKVTEKGKDVELRCDPISGHTALYWYRQSLGQGLEFLIYFQGNSAPDKSGLPSDRFSAERTGGSVSTLTIQRTQQEDSAVYLCASSLADGTRNEQYFGPGTRLLVL.

This clonotype occurred many times. The chain recombines TRBV15 with TRBJ2-6; no clear D gene. The germline CDR1 and CDR2 sequences are LNHNV and YYDKDF (reference sequence). There are 15 residues in the CDR3. V was shortened by 1 base and J by 2 bases, with 6 bases between the two germline ends. In DNA, the CDR3 is TGTGCCACCAGCAGAGGAATCACTGGGGCCAACGTCCTGACTTTC. Translated: CATSRGITGANVLTF.

The J gene is TRBJ2-7, the V gene TRBV30; no firm D call. The CDR3 loop spans 11 amino acids. Germline V gene data show CDR1 as GTSNPN and CDR2 as SVGIG (reference sequence). Trimming removed 0 bases at V and 5 bases at J, with 5 bases between. CDR3 nucleotide sequence: TGTGCCTGGAGTGTAGTGGACGAGCAGTACTTC. Its protein product is CAWSVVDEQYF.

This clonotype has a handful of counts. The chain links TRBV24-1 to TRBJ2-3, with a weak D call TRBD2 (6 bases). The CDR3 totals 15 residues. The germline CDR1 and CDR2 sequences are KGHDR and SFDVKD. The V gene lost 4 bases and the J gene lost 2 bases, with 12 bases spanning the gap. CDR3 in DNA: TGTGCCACCAGTGAGCGGGACTCCTACACAGATACGCAGTATTTT. This encodes CATSERDSYTDTQYF.

This clonotype was counted ten times or more. The chain employs TRBV20-1 and TRBJ2-7, with 11 bases that match TRBD1. The length of the CDR3 is 14 residues. The junction had 3 bases not matched to a gene; V was cut back by 0 bases and J by 5 bases. The germline CDR1 and CDR2 sequences are DFQATT and SNEGSKA (reference sequence). In nucleotides, the CDR3 is TGCAGTGCTAGAGACGGACAGGGGGCGGACGAGCAGTACTTC. Amino acid sequence: CSARDGQGADEQYF.

The sample holds many counts of this clonotype. The V call is TRBV6-2 or TRBV6-3, the J call TRBJ2-1; TRBD2 might be the D (6 bases). Trimming removed 6 bases at V and 5 bases at J, with 14 bases between. This CDR3 spans 14 amino acids. Germline V gene lookup returns CDR1 MNHEY and CDR2 SVGEGT. The chain's CDR3 is CASRRLEWDNEQFF. For the CDR3, the DNA is TGTGCCAGCAGGAGACTAGAATGGGACAATGAGCAGTTCTTC.

This clonotype was counted ten times or more. J is TRBJ2-1 and V is TRBV20-1; TRBD1 might be the D (7 bases). The germline gives CDR1 DFQATT, CDR2 SNEGSKA (reference sequence). With 0 bases removed from V and 6 bases from J, the gap between germline ends came to 12 bases. The CDR3 extends over 14 amino acids. This CDR3 reads CSARDQEGANEQFF. The DNA for the CDR3 is TGCAGTGCTAGAGATCAGGAGGGGGCCAATGAGCAGTTCTTC.

The table lists this clonotype with many counts. The genes are TRBV7-2 and TRBJ2-3, with D uncertain. V was clipped by 2 bases and J by 2 bases, with 11 bases between them. There are 15 residues in the CDR3. In germline, CDR1 is SGHTA, CDR2 FQGNSA. Here the CDR3 reads CASSLTGEITDTQYF. The CDR3 bases are TGTGCCAGCAGCTTAACGGGCGAGATCACAGATACGCAGTATTTT.

This clonotype has a handful of counts. J is TRBJ1-4 and V is TRBV4-3; tentatively, D is TRBD1 (6 bases). The germline CDR1 and CDR2 sequences are LGHNA and YSLEER. CDR3 length equals 15 residues. V gave up 1 base and J gave up 6 bases, with 12 bases separating them. The CDR3, as DNA: TGCGCCAGCAGCCAAGGAGCGGGGGCTTATGAAAAACTGTTTTTT. Its translation is CASSQGAGAYEKLFF.